This is a list of T cell receptor beta chains from one sample in a study of beta chain bispecific antibodies for T cell cancers. The antigens of these receptors remain unknown. TCRdb called the 5' RACE reads again in MiXCR, with one record for every CDR3 protein. Of just over 20,000 distinct CDR3 sequences in the sample, over 2% are singletons; the top ten hold approximately 30%. The sample taken for sequencing was healthy donor T cells cultured with leukemia cells. All receptors derive from a human donor in good health. Some clones in this sample may be carry-over from other donors' samples. CDR3s include the opening cysteine and the closing phenylalanine or tryptophan. The D gene is left open where the match is weak. Size values are once, few and many counts, or a class for expanded clones, and some rows have none.

D	V	size	J	DNA	CDR3
.	TRBV18	few	TRBJ2-1	TGTGCCAGCTCACCCGACAGGTTCGAGGGATACAATGAGCAGTTCTTC	CASSPDRFEGYNEQFF
TRBD1	TRBV25-1	few	TRBJ2-7	TGTGCCAGCAGTGGGATCCACCAGGGGGCGCAGGCTCGCGAGCAGTACTTC	CASSGIHQGAQAREQYF
TRBD1	TRBV6-1	.	TRBJ1-2	TGTGCCAGCGTTGGCACAGGGGGCTATGGCTACACCTTC	CASVGTGGYGYTF
TRBD1	TRBV5-1	many	TRBJ1-4	TGCGCCAGCTCTGGGACAGGACCGAATGAAAAACTGTTTTTT	CASSGTGPNEKLFF
.	TRBV6-4	many	TRBJ2-1	TGTGCCAGCAGTGAGGGGCATGCGAGCTCCTACAATGAGCAGTTCTTC	CASSEGHASSYNEQFF
.	TRBV5-5	many	TRBJ2-1	TGTGCCAGCAGCTTGCAGGGGGGCAATGAGCAGTTCTTC	CASSLQGGNEQFF
.	TRBV5-5	many	TRBJ1-2	TGTGCCAGCAGCCTGGAGGGGGGGCTCCCCTATGGCTACACCTTC	CASSLEGGLPYGYTF
TRBD2	TRBV7-9	many	TRBJ2-1	TGTGCCAGCAGCTTATCAGCGGGGGGCCTCTACAATGAGCAGTTCTTC	CASSLSAGGLYNEQFF
TRBD1	TRBV13	few	TRBJ1-2	TGTGCCAGCAGCTTTCTTCAGGGACAGGGACGTCGGGGCTACACCTTC	CASSFLQGQGRRGYTF
TRBD1	TRBV18	many	TRBJ2-7	TGTGCCAGCTCACCACCACTTTTGGGACAGGGGACGGGAGAGCAGTACTTC	CASSPPLLGQGTGEQYF
TRBD1	TRBV3-1	.	TRBJ2-5	TGTGCCAGCAGCCAAGAAGGAGGGACAGGTCAAGAGACCCAGTACTTC	CASSQEGGTGQETQYF
.	TRBV20-1	many	TRBJ1-5	TGCAGTGCTAGAGAAAGGGAGTATAGCAATCAGCCCCAGCATTTT	CSAREREYSNQPQHF
.	TRBV6-1	many	TRBJ2-7	TGTGCCAGCGGCGTAGGGGGGCCAACGAACGAGCAGTACTTC	CASGVGGPTNEQYF
.	TRBV2	many	TRBJ2-5	TGTGCCAGCAGTGTCTCGCCCGCTGGCGAGACCCAGTACTTC	CASSVSPAGETQYF
.	TRBV27	many	TRBJ2-7	TGTGCCAGCAGTGGACTCTCCTACGAGCAGTACTTC	CASSGLSYEQYF
.	TRBV6-1	few	TRBJ2-6	TGTGCCAGCAGCCATTTTTCTTCCAACTCTGGGGCCAACGTCCTGACTTTC	CASSHFSSNSGANVLTF
.	TRBV3-1	many	TRBJ1-2	TGTGCCAGCAGCCAAGATAATGTGGCATACCAAATGGATGGCTACACCTTC	CASSQDNVAYQMDGYTF
.	TRBV13	few	TRBJ1-6	TGTGCCAGCAGCTTTGGGGCAGCTCAAACCCCTAATTCACCCCTCCACTTT	CASSFGAAQTPNSPLHF
TRBD1	TRBV20-1	many	TRBJ2-7	TGCAGTGCTCCCGGACAGGGGGCTACCTACGAGCAGTACTTC	CSAPGQGATYEQYF
TRBD1	TRBV28	many	TRBJ1-2	TGTGCCAGCAGTGGTGGGGCAGGGGGAATTCGTGGCTACACCTTC	CASSGGAGGIRGYTF
.	TRBV18	many	TRBJ2-1	TGTGCCAGCTCACCCACGGACCAACCTATCTCCTACAATGAGCAGTTCTTC	CASSPTDQPISYNEQFF
.	TRBV27	medium-sized	TRBJ2-6	TGTGCCAGCAGTTTTTTACCGCCTGGGGCCAACGTCCTGACTTTC	CASSFLPPGANVLTF
TRBD1	TRBV5-1	many	TRBJ1-2	TGCGCCAGCAGCCCCGGGACAGGAAGTTTCTCTGGCTACACCTTC	CASSPGTGSFSGYTF
TRBD1	TRBV29-1	many	TRBJ2-7	TGCAGCGCGTACAGGGGTCCCGAGCAGTACTTC	CSAYRGPEQYF
.	TRBV5-1	many	TRBJ2-7	TGCGCCAGCAGCTTGGAAGTTAGCGGTTCCTACGAGCAGTACTTC	CASSLEVSGSYEQYF
TRBD2	TRBV5-8	few	TRBJ2-5	TGTGCCAGCAGCTTGGTAATGCCGCGGGGGGGTCAGTATGCAGAGACCCAGTACTTC	CASSLVMPRGGQYAETQYF
.	TRBV19	few	TRBJ1-5	TGTGCCAGTAGTGGGGGGGAGGGACTCAATCAGCCCCAGCATTTT	CASSGGEGLNQPQHF